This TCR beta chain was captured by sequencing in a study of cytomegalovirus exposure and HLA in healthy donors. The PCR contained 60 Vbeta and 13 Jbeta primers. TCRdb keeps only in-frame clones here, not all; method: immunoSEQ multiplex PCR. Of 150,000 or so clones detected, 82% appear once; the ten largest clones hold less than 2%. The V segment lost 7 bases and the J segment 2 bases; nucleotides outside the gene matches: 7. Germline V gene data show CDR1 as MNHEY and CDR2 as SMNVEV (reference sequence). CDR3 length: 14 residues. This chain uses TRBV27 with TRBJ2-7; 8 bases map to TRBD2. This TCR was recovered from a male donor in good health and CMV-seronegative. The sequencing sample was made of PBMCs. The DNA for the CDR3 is TGTGCCAGCAAGCCGGGGGGGGCCCCCTACGAGCAGTACTTC. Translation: CASKPGGAPYEQYF.